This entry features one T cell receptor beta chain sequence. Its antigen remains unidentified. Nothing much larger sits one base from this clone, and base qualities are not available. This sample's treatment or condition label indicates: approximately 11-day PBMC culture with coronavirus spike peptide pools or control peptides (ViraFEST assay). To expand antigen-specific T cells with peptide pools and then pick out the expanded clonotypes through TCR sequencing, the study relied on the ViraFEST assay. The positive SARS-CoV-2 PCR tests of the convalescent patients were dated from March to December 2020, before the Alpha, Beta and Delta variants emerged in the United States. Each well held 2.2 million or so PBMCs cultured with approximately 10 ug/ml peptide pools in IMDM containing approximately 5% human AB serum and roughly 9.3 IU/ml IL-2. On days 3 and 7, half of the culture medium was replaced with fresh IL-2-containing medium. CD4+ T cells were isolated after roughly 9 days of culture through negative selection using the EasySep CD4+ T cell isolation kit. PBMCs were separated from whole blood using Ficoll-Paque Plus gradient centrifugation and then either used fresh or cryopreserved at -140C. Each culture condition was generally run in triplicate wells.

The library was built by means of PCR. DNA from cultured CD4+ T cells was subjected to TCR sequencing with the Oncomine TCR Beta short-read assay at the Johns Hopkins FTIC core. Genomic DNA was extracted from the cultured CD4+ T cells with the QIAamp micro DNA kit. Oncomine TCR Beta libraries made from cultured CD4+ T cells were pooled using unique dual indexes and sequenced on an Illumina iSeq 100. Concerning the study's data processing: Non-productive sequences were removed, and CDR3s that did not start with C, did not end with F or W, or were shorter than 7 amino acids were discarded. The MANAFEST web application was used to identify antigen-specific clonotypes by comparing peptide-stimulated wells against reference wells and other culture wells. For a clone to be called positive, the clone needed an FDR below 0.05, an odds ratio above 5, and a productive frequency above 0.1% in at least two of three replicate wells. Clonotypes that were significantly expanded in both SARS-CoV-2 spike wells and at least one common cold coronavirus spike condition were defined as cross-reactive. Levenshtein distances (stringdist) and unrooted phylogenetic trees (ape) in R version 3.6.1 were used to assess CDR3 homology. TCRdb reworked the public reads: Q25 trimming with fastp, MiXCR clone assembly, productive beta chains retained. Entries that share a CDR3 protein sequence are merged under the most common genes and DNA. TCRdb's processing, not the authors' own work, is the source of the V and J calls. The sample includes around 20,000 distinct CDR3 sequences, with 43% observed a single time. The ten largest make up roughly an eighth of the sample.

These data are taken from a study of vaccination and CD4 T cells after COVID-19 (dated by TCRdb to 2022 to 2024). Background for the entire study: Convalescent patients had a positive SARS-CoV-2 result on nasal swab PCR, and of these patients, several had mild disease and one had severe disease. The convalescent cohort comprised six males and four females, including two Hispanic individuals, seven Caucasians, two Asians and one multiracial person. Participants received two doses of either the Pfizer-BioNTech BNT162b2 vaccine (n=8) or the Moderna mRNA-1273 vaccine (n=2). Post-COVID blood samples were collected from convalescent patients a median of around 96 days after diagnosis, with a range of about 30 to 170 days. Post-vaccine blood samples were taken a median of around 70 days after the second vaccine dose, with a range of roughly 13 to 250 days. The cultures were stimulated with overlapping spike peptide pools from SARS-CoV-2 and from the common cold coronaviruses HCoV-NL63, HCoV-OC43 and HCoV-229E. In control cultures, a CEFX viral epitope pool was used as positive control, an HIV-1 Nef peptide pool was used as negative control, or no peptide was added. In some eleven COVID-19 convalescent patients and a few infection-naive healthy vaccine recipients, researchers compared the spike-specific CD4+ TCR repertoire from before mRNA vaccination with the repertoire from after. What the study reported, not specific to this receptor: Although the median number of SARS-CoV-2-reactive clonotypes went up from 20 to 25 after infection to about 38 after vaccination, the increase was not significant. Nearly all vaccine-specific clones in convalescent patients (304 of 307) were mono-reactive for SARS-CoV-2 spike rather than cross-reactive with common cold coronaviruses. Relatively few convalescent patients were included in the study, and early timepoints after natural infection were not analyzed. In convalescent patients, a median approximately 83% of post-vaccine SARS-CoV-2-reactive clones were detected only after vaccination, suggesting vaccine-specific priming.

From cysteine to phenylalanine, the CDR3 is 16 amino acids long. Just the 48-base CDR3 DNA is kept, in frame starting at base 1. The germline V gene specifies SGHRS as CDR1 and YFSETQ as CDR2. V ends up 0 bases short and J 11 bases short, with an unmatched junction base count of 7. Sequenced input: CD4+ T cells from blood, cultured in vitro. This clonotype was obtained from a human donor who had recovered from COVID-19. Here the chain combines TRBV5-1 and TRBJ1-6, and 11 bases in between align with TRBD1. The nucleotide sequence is TGCGCCAGCAGCTTGGGCCGTGGACAGGGGGCTACACCCCTCCACTTT. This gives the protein CASSLGRGQGATPLHF. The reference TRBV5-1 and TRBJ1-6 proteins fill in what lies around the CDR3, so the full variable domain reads KAGVTQTPRYLIKTRGQQVTLSCSPISGHRSVSWYQQTPGQGLQFLFEYFSETQRNKGNFPGRFSGRQFSNSRSEMNVSTLELGDSALYLCASSLGRGQGATPLHFGNGTRLTVT.